This T cell receptor beta chain was retrieved from a study of shared clonotypes between healthy human individuals. Assay: immunoSEQ multiplex PCR; the TCRdb copy retains only in-frame clones and omits some. The sample carries 300,000 to 400,000 clones, around 72% recorded once. V was shortened by 0 bases and J by 6 bases, with 10 bases between the two germline ends. The CDR3 sequence is 13 residues long. Germline-derived CDR1 and CDR2 are SGHNT and YYREEE (reference sequence). Among the donors, all were Caucasian adults who lived in Nashville, Tennessee. Regarding this clone: Its target is unknown.

Overall study results and limits: Clonotype sharing among donors, it was expected, would be affected by sequencing depth. Clonotypes shared by all four donors outscored non-shared clonotypes in generation probability. A small donor pool kept down the genetic and exposure-history diversity that was represented.

Sequenced input: memory CD4+ T cells sorted from blood. Specified subset: CD45RA-negative fraction. This sequence originates from a man between 25 and 39 years old in good health. This rearrangement joins TRBV5-4 to TRBJ2-7, with D maybe TRBD1 (7 bases). The CDR3 reads CASSLVRDSEQYF. The CDR3 DNA sequence: TGTGCCAGCAGCTTGGTGCGGGACAGCGAGCAGTACTTC.